The 21 T cell receptor beta chains in this list originate from one sample, sequenced in a study of chemoradiotherapy in HPV16-positive cancers. Sequenced by immunoSEQ multiplex PCR; TCRdb stores in-frame clones only, minus some. The table has roughly 6,200 clones, approximately 80% seen once. The material was tumor tissue, obtained from a patient who underwent chemoradiotherapy. Every receptor here comes from a human donor with HPV-associated anogenital cancer.

The V gene is TRBV5-3, the J gene TRBJ1-2, with unresolved D. TRBV5-3 is an ORF for which the function is uncertain. V shed 4 bases and J shed 0 bases, with 13 bases lying between them. This CDR3 comprises 15 residues. The CDR3 is CARSPLVYPNYGYTF. The CDR3 nucleotides are TGTGCCAGAAGCCCTCTGGTTTATCCTAACTATGGCTACACCTTC.

This clone turned up a few times. J is TRBJ2-1 and V is TRBV10-1; 11 bases match TRBD2. Trimming removed 5 bases from V and 4 bases from J; junction bases left unmatched: 4. The CDR3 loop spans 15 amino acids. CDR1 and CDR2 from the germline V gene are WNHNN and SYGVQD (reference sequence). The CDR3 loop reads CASSLAGGLYNEQFF. The CDR3 bases are TGCGCCAGCAGTTTAGCGGGGGGGCTTTACAATGAGCAGTTCTTC.

This chain's CDR3 is CASSLGIRGDGNTIYF. DNA of the CDR3: TGTGCCAGCAGCTTAGGTATAAGGGGAGATGGAAACACCATATATTTT. The chain has TRBV7-8 and TRBJ1-3; TRBD1 is a possible D gene (5 bases). With 1 base removed from V and 3 bases from J, the gap between germline ends came to 13 bases. The CDR3 consists of 16 residues. Germline values: CDR1 SGHVS, CDR2 FQNEAQ.

CDR3 sequence (DNA): TGCGCCAGCAGCCAAGAACGGACGGTGGCTCCCTATGGCTACACCTTC. Amino acids: CASSQERTVAPYGYTF. The chain carries TRBV4-1 and TRBJ1-2; D remains unclear. V gave up 0 bases and J gave up 4 bases, with 15 bases separating them. The germline gives CDR1 MGHRA, CDR2 YSYEKL. There are 16 residues in the CDR3.

The rearrangement uses TRBV11-3 and TRBJ2-3; tentative D call: TRBD2 (6 bases). CDR3 length: 14 residues. V lost 5 bases and J 3 bases, leaving 12 bases between the germline ends. The germline gives CDR1 SGHNT, CDR2 YENEEA. Here the CDR3 DNA reads TGTGCCAGCAGCACGGGGGTAGCGACAGATACGCAGTATTTT. This gives the protein CASSTGVATDTQYF.

This clone showed up just once. V gene TRBV11-2 combines with J gene TRBJ1-1; unclear D gene. The V gene lost 1 base and the J gene lost 1 base, with 7 bases spanning the gap. CDR1 SGHAT and CDR2 FQNNGV come from the germline V gene. This CDR3 comprises 14 residues. This CDR3 is CASSLVYPNTEAFF. The DNA of the CDR3 is TGTGCCAGCAGCTTAGTGTACCCGAACACTGAAGCTTTCTTT. The variable domain in full, with the rest retrieved from reference TRBV11-2 and TRBJ1-1, is EAGVAQSPRYKIIEKRQSVAFWCNPISGHATLYWYQQILGQGPKLLIQFQNNGVVDDSQLPKDRFSAERLKGVDSTLKIQPAKLEDSAVYLCASSLVYPNTEAFFGQGTRLTVV.

The CDR3 here is CASSRGQTNTEAFF. CDR3 bases: TGTGCCAGCAGCCGAGGACAGACCAACACTGAAGCTTTCTTT. The rearrangement uses TRBV9 and TRBJ1-1, with D possibly TRBD1 on 6 matching bases. CDR3 length: 14 residues. CDR1 SGDLS and CDR2 YYNGEE come from the germline V gene. V was cut by 4 bases and J by 2 bases, with 12 bases left in between.

The CDR3 nucleotides read TGTGCCAGCAGCAAAGGGGGGGTAAGCACAGATACGCAGTATTTT. Encoded protein: CASSKGGVSTDTQYF. The gene calls are TRBV21-1 and TRBJ2-3; the table's D call, TRBD2, has no DNA check behind it. TRBV21-1 is a recognized pseudogene. This CDR3 spans 15 amino acids.

The V gene is TRBV27, the J gene TRBJ2-5, with 10 bases aligning to TRBD2. Germline CDR1 and CDR2: MNHEY and SMNVEV (reference sequence). The trim removed 6 bases at V and 5 bases at J, leaving 3 bases unmatched. The CDR3 spans 13 residues. CDR3 residues: CASRGLALETQYF. CDR3 nucleotide sequence: TGTGCCAGCAGGGGACTAGCGTTGGAGACCCAGTACTTC.

J is TRBJ1-5 and V is TRBV19; D ambiguous. CDR1 and CDR2 from the germline V gene are LNHDA and SQIVND (reference sequence). The CDR3 has 16 amino acids. Between the trimmed V and J ends, which lost 6 bases and 1 base, there was a span of 16 bases. The CDR3 spells CASSKNSGPSNQPQHF. CDR3 sequence (DNA): TGTGCCAGTAGCAAAAACAGCGGGCCCAGCAATCAGCCCCAGCATTTT.

This clone was detected a few times. The V gene is TRBV28, the J gene TRBJ2-7; D is unclear. Germline V gene data show CDR1 as MDHEN and CDR2 as SYDVKM. This CDR3 region has 13 residues. Trimming pared 1 base from V and 2 bases from J, leaving 6 bases between. The CDR3 protein is CASSLSLTYEQYF. CDR3 in DNA: TGTGCCAGCAGTTTATCCTTGACCTACGAGCAGTACTTC. The full variable domain, in which reference TRBV28 and TRBJ2-7 provide the parts outside the CDR3, is DVKVTQSSRYLVKRTGEKVFLECVQDMDHENMFWYRQDPGLGLRLIYFSYDVKMKEKGDIPEGYSVSREKKERFSLILESASTNQTSMYLCASSLSLTYEQYFGPGTRLTVT.

The chain recombines TRBV7-9 with TRBJ2-1, with 9 bases matching TRBD2. The CDR3 is 15 amino acids. J gave up 7 bases and V 5 bases, and 9 bases lay outside the gene matches. Germline V gives CDR1 SEHNR, CDR2 FQNEAQ (reference sequence). CDR3 sequence (DNA): TGTGCCAGCAGCCGAAGCGGGGGGCCTTTTAATGAGCAGTTCTTC. Encoded protein: CASSRSGGPFNEQFF.

The DNA of the CDR3 is TGCGCCAGCAGCACGGACACGGTGGGCATTCAGTACTTC. This codes for CASSTDTVGIQYF. The chain uses TRBV5-1 and TRBJ2-4, with a possible D match to TRBD1 (5 bases). The germline V and J ends were trimmed by 4 bases and 9 bases, with 14 bases remaining between them. The CDR3 consists of 13 residues. The germline CDR1 and CDR2 sequences are SGHRS and YFSETQ.

The rearrangement joins TRBV7-9 to TRBJ2-7; TRBD2 agrees at 10 bases. This CDR3 is built from 15 residues. V dropped 4 bases and J dropped 6; count of bases not matched to a gene: 9. Per the germline V gene, CDR1 is SEHNR and CDR2 is FQNEAQ (reference sequence). The CDR3 protein is CASSSGSGRALEQYF. Written as DNA, the CDR3 is TGTGCCAGCAGCTCCGGGAGCGGGAGGGCCCTCGAGCAGTACTTC.

This chain connects TRBV19 to TRBJ1-5; a possible D gene is TRBD1 (5 bases). The CDR3 has 15 amino acids. From germline, CDR1 is LNHDA and CDR2 SQIVND (reference sequence). V was trimmed by 6 bases and J by 3 bases, leaving 15 bases between them. The CDR3 DNA is TGTGCCAGTAGGGGGGTCGGGTTAAACAATCAGCCCCAGCATTTT. Translating it yields CASRGVGLNNQPQHF. The full variable domain, rest sourced from reference TRBV19 and TRBJ1-5, is DGGITQSPKYLFRKEGQNVTLSCEQNLNHDAMYWYRQDPGQGLRLIYYSQIVNDFQKGDIAEGYSVSREKKESFPLTVTSAQKNPTAFYLCASRGVGLNNQPQHFGDGTRLSIL.

This sequence joins TRBV7-3 and TRBJ2-3; D is uncertain. The V end was cut by 4 bases, the J end by 0 bases, with 8 bases between. This CDR3 region has 14 residues. Germline-derived CDR1 and CDR2 are SGHTA and FQGTGA. Here the CDR3 reads CASSSSASTDTQYF. In DNA form, the CDR3 reads TGTGCCAGCAGCTCAAGTGCTAGCACAGATACGCAGTATTTT.

This clone was seen more than once but under ten times. The chain is built from TRBV4-2 and TRBJ2-7, with a tentative D call TRBD1 (6 bases). The CDR3 is 16 residues long. Germline assignment: CDR1 LGHNA and CDR2 YNFKEQ. V was pared by 0 bases and J by 0 bases, with 12 bases between. The CDR3 DNA is TGTGCCAGCAGCCAAGATAATGGGGACAACTCCTACGAGCAGTACTTC. This translates into CASSQDNGDNSYEQYF.

The V call is TRBV9, the J call TRBJ1-2, with TRBD1 matching over 7 bases. Germline V lookup: CDR1 SGDLS, CDR2 YYNGEE. J gave up 7 bases and V 0 bases, and 9 bases lay outside the gene matches. The CDR3 contains 15 residues. CDR3 in amino acids: CASSVADRVGSGYTF. The CDR3 bases are TGTGCCAGCAGCGTAGCTGACAGGGTTGGAAGTGGCTACACCTTC.

This clone was seen a single time. CDR3 sequence: CASSPRERNEQYF. The CDR3, as DNA: TGCGCCAGCAGCCCAAGGGAACGAAACGAGCAGTACTTC. The V and J genes are TRBV4-1 and TRBJ2-7; no reliable D call. Trimming removed 4 bases at V and 5 bases at J, with 12 bases between. Per germline, CDR1 MGHRA and CDR2 YSYEKL. This CDR3 contains 13 residues.

V is TRBV11-3 and J is TRBJ2-7, with D possibly TRBD2 on 5 matching bases. The CDR3 is made up of 17 amino acids. Germline assignment: CDR1 SGHNT and CDR2 YENEEA. Trimming left V 5 bases short and J 2 bases short, with 22 bases between. The CDR3 spells CASSPRGSPRGPYEQYF. For the CDR3, the DNA is TGTGCCAGCAGCCCCCGAGGCTCCCCCCGGGGTCCCTACGAGCAGTACTTC.

This clone was found once. The V call is TRBV5-1, the J call TRBJ2-7; tentatively, D is TRBD1 (5 bases). Trimming pared 1 base from V and 3 bases from J, leaving 8 bases between. Germline CDR1 reads SGHRS; CDR2 reads YFSETQ. The CDR3 is 13 amino acids. The CDR3 nucleotides are TGCGCCAGCAGCTTGCCAGGGAACTACGAGCAGTACTTC. Its translation: CASSLPGNYEQYF. The full variable domain, completed using reference TRBV5-1 and TRBJ2-7, is KAGVTQTPRYLIKTRGQQVTLSCSPISGHRSVSWYQQTPGQGLQFLFEYFSETQRNKGNFPGRFSGRQFSNSRSEMNVSTLELGDSALYLCASSLPGNYEQYFGPGTRLTVT.